A single sample is the source of the 8 T cell receptor beta chains below, sequenced in a study of CD8+ T cells in alopecia areata. TCR sequencing used cDNA made by reverse transcription of extracted RNA. Using immunoSEQ multiplex PCR, the repertoire was profiled, and TCRdb retains in-frame clones only, with some absent. The table records 180,000 or so clones, roughly 65% of them present only once. Source: CD4+ T cells sorted from blood, taken at week 0. The origin of the receptors is a human donor with alopecia areata.

The rearrangement uses TRBV2 and TRBJ1-2; unclear D gene. CDR3 length: 12 residues. Germline V gene lookup returns CDR1 SNHLY and CDR2 FYNNEI. V shed 8 bases and J shed 4 bases, with 11 bases lying between them. In DNA form, the CDR3 reads TGTGCCAGCCTACCGGATGGCTATGGCTACACCTTC. Protein sequence: CASLPDGYGYTF.

V and J are TRBV5-6 and TRBJ2-7; the match to TRBD1 covers 9 bases. CDR1 is SGHDT, CDR2 YYEEEE, per germline. The CDR3 covers 15 residues. The J segment lost 5 bases and the V segment lost 3 bases, leaving 9 bases of the junction unmatched. Here the CDR3 reads CASSSYRDRVDEQYF. In DNA form, the CDR3 reads TGTGCCAGCAGCTCCTACCGGGACAGGGTCGACGAGCAGTACTTC.

V gene TRBV5-6 combines with J gene TRBJ1-4; 7 positions match TRBD1. The V segment lost 1 base and the J segment 5 bases; nucleotides outside the gene matches: 2. Germline loops: CDR1 SGHDT, CDR2 YYEEEE. The CDR3 runs 14 residues. The chain's CDR3 is CASSLRQGNEKLFF. The DNA for the CDR3 is TGTGCCAGCAGCTTGAGACAGGGAAATGAAAAACTGTTTTTT.

The chain uses TRBV11-3 and TRBJ2-1, with 7 bases lining up with TRBD1. CDR1 is SGHNT and CDR2 is YENEEA in the germline V gene. There are 18 residues in the CDR3. Unmatched junction bases numbered 18, after V lost 4 bases and J lost 6 bases. CDR3 region: CASSSLNRWDSQSNEQFF. In nucleotides, the CDR3 is TGTGCCAGCAGCTCTCTTAATAGGTGGGACAGCCAGAGCAATGAGCAGTTCTTC.

The chain's CDR3 is CASSLSRRGYTF. The CDR3 DNA reads TGCGCCAGCAGCTTATCCAGACGCGGCTACACCTTC. The J gene is TRBJ1-2, the V gene TRBV5-1; no clear D gene. The germline V gene encodes CDR1 SGHRS and CDR2 YFSETQ. V was trimmed by 2 bases and J by 8 bases, leaving 10 bases between them. The CDR3 is 12 residues long.

The chain links TRBV14 to TRBJ2-2; 7 bases match TRBD2. CDR1 SGHDN and CDR2 FVKESK come from the germline V gene. V was pared by 3 bases and J by 6 bases, with 7 bases of the junction left unmatched. The CDR3 consists of 15 residues. In nucleotides, the CDR3 is TGTGCCAGCAGCCACCAACCCCGGGGGGCCGGGGAGCTGTTTTTT. Amino acid sequence: CASSHQPRGAGELFF.

The rearrangement uses TRBV15 and TRBJ2-4; no firm D call. The germline CDR1 and CDR2 sequences are LNHNV and YYDKDF (reference sequence). The CDR3 consists of 15 residues. Deletions cut 0 bases from V and 5 bases from J, with 11 bases between. In DNA form, the CDR3 reads TGTGCCACCAGCAGAGATCGGGTGACCCAAAACATTCAGTACTTC. Protein sequence: CATSRDRVTQNIQYF.

This clone has only one observation. The rearrangement links TRBV20-1 to TRBJ1-5; a possible D gene is TRBD1 (5 bases). This CDR3 is built from 11 residues. The germline CDR1 and CDR2 sequences are DFQATT and SNEGSKA (reference sequence). Deletions cut 5 bases from V and 6 bases from J, with 8 bases between. The CDR3 spells CSAGDFQPQHF. CDR3 in DNA: TGCAGTGCTGGGGACTTTCAGCCCCAGCATTTT.